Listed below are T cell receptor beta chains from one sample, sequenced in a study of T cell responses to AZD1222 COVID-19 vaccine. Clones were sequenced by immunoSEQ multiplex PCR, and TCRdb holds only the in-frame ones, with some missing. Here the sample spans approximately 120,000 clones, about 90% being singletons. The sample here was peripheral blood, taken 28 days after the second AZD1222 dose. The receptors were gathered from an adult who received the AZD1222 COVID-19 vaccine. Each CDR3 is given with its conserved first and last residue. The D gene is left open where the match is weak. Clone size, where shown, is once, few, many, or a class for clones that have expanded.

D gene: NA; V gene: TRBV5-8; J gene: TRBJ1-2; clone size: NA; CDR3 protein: CASSLYGLKEARRLF; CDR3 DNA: TGTGCCAGCAGCTTGTACGGACTGAAGGAGGCTCGCCGGCTCTTC
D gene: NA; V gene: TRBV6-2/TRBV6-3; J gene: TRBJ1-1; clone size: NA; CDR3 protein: CASSRTPGLGTEAFF; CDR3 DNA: TGTGCCAGCAGCAGGACACCCGGATTAGGCACTGAAGCTTTCTTT
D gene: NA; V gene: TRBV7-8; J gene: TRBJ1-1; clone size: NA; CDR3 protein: CASSLRDIGGTEAFF; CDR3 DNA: TGTGCCAGCAGCCTCCGGGACATCGGGGGCACTGAAGCTTTCTTT
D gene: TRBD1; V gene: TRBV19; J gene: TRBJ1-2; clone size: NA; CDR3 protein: CASSIVTWTGWGSGYGYTF; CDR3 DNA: TGTGCCAGTAGTATAGTGACGTGGACAGGGTGGGGATCTGGCTATGGCTACACCTTC
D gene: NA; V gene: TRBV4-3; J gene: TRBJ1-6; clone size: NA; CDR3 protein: CASSHDFSPLHF; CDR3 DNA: TGCGCCAGCAGCCATGATTTTTCACCCCTCCACTTT
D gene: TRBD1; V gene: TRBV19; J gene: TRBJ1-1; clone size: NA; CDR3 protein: CASSLTPRTGRPYTEAFF; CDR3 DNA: TGTGCCAGTAGCCTGACACCTAGGACAGGGCGCCCTTACACTGAAGCTTTCTTT
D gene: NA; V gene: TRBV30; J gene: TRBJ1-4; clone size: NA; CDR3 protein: CAWSAGLNEKLFF; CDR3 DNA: TGTGCCTGGTCGGCCGGCCTTAATGAAAAACTGTTTTTT
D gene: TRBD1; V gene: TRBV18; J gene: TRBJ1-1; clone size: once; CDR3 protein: CASSPTGGNTEAFF; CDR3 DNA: TGTGCCAGCTCACCTACAGGGGGTAACACTGAAGCTTTCTTT
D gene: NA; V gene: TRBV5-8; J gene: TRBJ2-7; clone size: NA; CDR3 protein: CASSQTWRGPWYEQYF; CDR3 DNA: TGTGCCAGCAGCCAGACGTGGCGGGGGCCATGGTACGAGCAGTACTTC
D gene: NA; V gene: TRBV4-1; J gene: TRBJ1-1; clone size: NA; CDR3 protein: CASSQDSKGSEAFF; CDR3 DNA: TGCGCCAGCAGCCAAGATAGTAAGGGATCTGAAGCTTTCTTT
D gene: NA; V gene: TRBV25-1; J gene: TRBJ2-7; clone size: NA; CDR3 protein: CASSELGSRTEDPYEQYF; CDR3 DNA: TGTGCCAGCAGTGAATTAGGTAGTCGGACAGAAGACCCCTACGAGCAGTACTTC
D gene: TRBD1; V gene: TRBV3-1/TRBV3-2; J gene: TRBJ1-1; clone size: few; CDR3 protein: CASSRLDRGYTEAFF; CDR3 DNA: TGTGCCAGCAGCCGGCTCGACAGGGGGTATACTGAAGCTTTCTTT
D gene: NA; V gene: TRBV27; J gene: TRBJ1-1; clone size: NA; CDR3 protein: CASGREAFF; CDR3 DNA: TGTGCCAGCGGGCGTGAAGCTTTCTTT
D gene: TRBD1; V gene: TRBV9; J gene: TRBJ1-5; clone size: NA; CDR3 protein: CASSATGGWQPQHF; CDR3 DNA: TGTGCCAGCAGCGCTACAGGGGGCTGGCAGCCCCAGCATTTT
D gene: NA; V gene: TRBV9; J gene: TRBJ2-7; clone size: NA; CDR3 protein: CASSGSGSSPFYEQYF; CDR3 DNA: TGTGCCAGCAGCGGTTCAGGGAGCTCGCCTTTCTACGAGCAGTACTTC
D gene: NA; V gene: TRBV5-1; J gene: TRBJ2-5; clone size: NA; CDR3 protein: CASSLARETQYF; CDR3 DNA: TGCGCCAGCAGCTTAGCCAGAGAGACCCAGTACTTC
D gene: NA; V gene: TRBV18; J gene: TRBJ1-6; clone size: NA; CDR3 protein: CASSPKDKGRNSPLHF; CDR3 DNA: TGTGCCAGCTCACCCAAAGATAAGGGTCGTAATTCACCCCTCCACTTT
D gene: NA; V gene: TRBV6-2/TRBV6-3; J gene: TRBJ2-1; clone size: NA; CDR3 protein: CASSASTSLGQFF; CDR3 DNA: TGTGCCAGCAGTGCCTCTACTAGCTTGGGGCAGTTCTTC
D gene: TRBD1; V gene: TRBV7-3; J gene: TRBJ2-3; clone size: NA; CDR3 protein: CASSLGTGGADTQYF; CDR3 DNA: TGTGCCAGCAGCTTAGGGACAGGGGGAGCAGATACGCAGTATTTT
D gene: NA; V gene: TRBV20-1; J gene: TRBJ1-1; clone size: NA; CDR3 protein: CSAREDLGAFF; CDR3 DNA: TGCAGTGCTAGAGAGGACTTGGGAGCTTTCTTT